The clone carrying this T cell receptor (beta chain) was picked up a small number of times. The antigen is undetermined. Trimming shortened V by 2 bases and J by 5 bases, and 22 bases separated the two germline ends. Germline V CDR1 and CDR2: LGHNA, YNFKEQ. The CDR3 has 17 amino acids. This sample was taken from a study of T cell responses to AZD1222 COVID-19 vaccine. Measured with immunoSEQ multiplex PCR; TCRdb has only the in-frame clones, and not every one. The sample yields tens of thousands of clones, 76% seen once. Regarding the study as a whole: Repertoires were sampled only after the peak T cell response. Reportedly, close to half of spike-specific TCRs are directed against unmutated variant regions. Seropositivity was recorded at baseline in only a handful of AZD1222 recipients.

The sample in question was peripheral blood, obtained on day 0 of AZD1222 vaccination. The J gene is TRBJ2-7, the V gene TRBV4-2, with D hard to call. The TCR was taken from an adult in good health. CDR3 DNA: TGTGCCAGCAGCCAAAATATTGGGCCAGGCCTCCTCGACGAGCAGTACTTC. Its protein product is CASSQNIGPGLLDEQYF.